A single sample is the source of the 21 T cell receptor beta chains below, sequenced in a study of cytomegalovirus exposure and HLA in healthy donors. Primers: 60 Vbeta forward and 13 Jbeta reverse. The repertoire was sequenced with immunoSEQ multiplex PCR; TCRdb's copy has only in-frame clones and lacks some. Of around 130,000 clones detected, approximately 81% appear once; the ten largest clones hold 0.7%. Sequenced sample: PBMCs. These receptors all stem from a man between 18 and 35 years old in good health and CMV-seronegative.

The chain employs TRBV5-1 and TRBJ2-2; TRBD1 matches 9 bases. The CDR3 covers 15 residues. Germline V CDR1 and CDR2: SGHRS, YFSETQ. With V trimmed by 8 bases and J by 1 base, 6 bases remained unmatched. The CDR3 region has the DNA TGCGCCAGTTCCCCGGGACAGGGGAACACCGGGGAGCTGTTTTTT. Its translation: CASSPGQGNTGELFF.

This chain connects TRBV28 to TRBJ2-5; 10 bases align to TRBD2. Looked up from germline, CDR1 is MDHEN and CDR2 is SYDVKM. With V trimmed by 2 bases and J by 1 base, 1 base remained unmatched. This CDR3 contains 15 residues. The CDR3 sequence is CASSLASGGQETQYF. DNA for the CDR3: TGTGCCAGCAGTTTAGCTAGCGGGGGCCAAGAGACCCAGTACTTC.

V gene TRBV6-6 combines with J gene TRBJ1-2; tentatively, D is TRBD1 (5 bases). The CDR3 runs 13 residues. V gave up 4 bases and J gave up 3 bases, with 9 bases separating them. CDR1 and CDR2 from the germline V gene are MNHNY and SVGAGI (reference sequence). CDR3 region: CASSWAGDYGYTF. The CDR3 DNA follows: TGTGCCAGCAGTTGGGCGGGGGACTATGGCTACACCTTC.

This chain connects TRBV6-5 to TRBJ2-3; D is ambiguous. Germline CDR1 is MNHEY and CDR2 is SVGAGI. Trimming cost V 5 bases and J 6 bases, with 12 bases left between them. This CDR3 has 13 amino acids. CDR3 residues: CASSPFSSDTQYF. Written as DNA, the CDR3 is TGTGCCAGCAGTCCGTTCAGTTCGGATACGCAGTATTTT.

A single count supports this clone. This chain links TRBV6-5 with TRBJ1-1, with 7 bases matching TRBD1. The CDR3 spans 15 residues. With 6 bases clipped from V and 3 bases from J, the junction kept 10 bases outside the gene matches. CDR1 and CDR2 from the germline V gene are MNHEY and SVGAGI. CDR3 sequence (DNA): TGTGCCAGCAGAGGGGGACAGCTATTATACACTGAAGCTTTCTTT. Translated: CASRGGQLLYTEAFF.

The chain is built from TRBV30 and TRBJ2-7; 10 bases match TRBD1. Trimming removed 2 bases from V and 5 bases from J; junction bases left unmatched: 9. CDR3 length: 15 amino acids. The germline V gene has CDR1 GTSNPN and CDR2 SVGIG (reference sequence). For the CDR3, the DNA is TGTGCCTGGAGTTCATACCGGGACAGGGGCAACGAGCAGTACTTC. Amino acid sequence: CAWSSYRDRGNEQYF.

V is TRBV28 and J is TRBJ1-1; D is undetermined. The CDR3 runs to 14 residues. Between the trimmed V and J ends, which lost 7 bases and 1 base, there was a span of 13 bases. Germline V gives CDR1 MDHEN, CDR2 SYDVKM. The CDR3 bases are TGTGCCAGCATAACTCAGACACCGAACACTGAAGCTTTCTTT. Its translation is CASITQTPNTEAFF.

J is TRBJ2-3 and V is TRBV6-1, with D possibly TRBD2 on 5 matching bases. The CDR3 is 16 residues long. Germline CDR1 reads MNHNS; CDR2 reads SASEGT. Trimming removed 1 base at V and 2 bases at J, with 13 bases between. The CDR3 is CASSEVGGWDTDTQYF. The CDR3, as DNA: TGTGCCAGCAGTGAAGTGGGCGGGTGGGACACAGATACGCAGTATTTT.

As for this clone: Its ends do not fully match the called genes, so a read error is possible. The same CDR3 also results from other DNA sequences found in this sample. The chain carries TRBV19 and TRBJ1-1, with D tentatively TRBD1 (5 bases). The CDR3 has 16 amino acids. The germline V gene encodes CDR1 LNHDA and CDR2 SQIVND (reference sequence). The CDR3 spells CASSITTTGFPREAFF. The CDR3 DNA reads TGCGCCAGTAGTATCACCACAACAGGTTTCCCGAGAGAAGCTTTCTTT. The variable domain in full, with the rest retrieved from reference TRBV19 and TRBJ1-1, is DGGITQSPKYLFRKEGQNVTLSCEQNLNHDAMYWYRQDPGQGLRLIYYSQIVNDFQKGDIAEGYSVSREKKESFPLTVTSAQKNPTAFYLCASSITTTGFPREAFFGQGTRLTVV.

The chain uses TRBV29-1 and TRBJ1-2; no firm D call. Looked up from germline, CDR1 is SQVTM and CDR2 is ANQGSEA. The CDR3 extends over 14 amino acids. V gave up 3 bases and J gave up 8 bases, with 19 bases separating them. CDR3 loop: CSVEGSGFSKGYTF. In DNA form, the CDR3 reads TGCAGCGTTGAGGGATCGGGGTTCTCTAAGGGCTACACCTTC.

The chain has TRBV7-9 and TRBJ2-5; 12 bases agree with TRBD2. The CDR3 covers 18 residues. CDR1 SEHNR and CDR2 FQNEAQ come from the germline V gene (reference sequence). With V trimmed by 8 bases and J by 2 bases, 15 bases remained unmatched. The CDR3 sequence: CASRDRASGGARQETQYF. The CDR3 region has the DNA TGTGCCAGCCGCGATCGTGCTAGCGGGGGGGCGAGGCAAGAGACCCAGTACTTC.

The rearrangement uses TRBV7-8 and TRBJ1-2, with TRBD1 matching over 8 bases. V lost 5 bases and J lost 4; bases outside the gene matches: 9. CDR3 length: 15 residues. Per the germline V gene, CDR1 is SGHVS and CDR2 is FQNEAQ. The CDR3 loop reads CASSQVGQGGYGYTF. CDR3 nucleotides: TGTGCCAGCAGCCAAGTCGGACAGGGTGGCTATGGCTACACCTTC.

In its sample, this clone was seen once. The chain carries TRBV19 and TRBJ2-7, with TRBD1 as a possible D gene (6 bases). The length of the CDR3 is 18 residues. V dropped 7 bases and J dropped 4 bases, with 29 bases sitting between them. CDR1 and CDR2 (germline): LNHDA, SQIVND (reference sequence). The CDR3 region is CASILTRSGQATVYEQYF. Written as DNA, the CDR3 is TGTGCCAGTATCCTTACGAGGTCGGGACAAGCGACTGTGTACGAGCAGTACTTC.

This sequence joins TRBV28 and TRBJ1-2, with 9 bases matching TRBD1. CDR1 is MDHEN and CDR2 is SYDVKM in the germline V gene. This CDR3 contains 14 residues. V was pared by 6 bases and J by 7 bases, with 9 bases of the junction left unmatched. CDR3 sequence: CASRGGQGFSGYTF. In DNA form, the CDR3 reads TGTGCCAGCAGGGGGGGACAGGGATTTTCTGGCTACACCTTC.

The V gene is TRBV9, the J gene TRBJ2-1; 13 bases line up with TRBD2. Trimming removed 4 bases from V and 3 bases from J; junction bases left unmatched: 4. CDR3 length: 16 amino acids. Germline V gene lookup returns CDR1 SGDLS and CDR2 YYNGEE. The CDR3 DNA reads TGTGCCAGCAGCACGCGACTAGCGGGGGGCTACAATGAGCAGTTCTTC. Its protein product is CASSTRLAGGYNEQFF.

In its sample, this clone was seen once. The rearrangement uses TRBV29-1 and TRBJ1-1; maybe TRBD1 (5 bases). Germline CDR1 SQVTM, CDR2 ANQGSEA. The CDR3 has 13 residues. The germline V and J ends were trimmed by 4 bases and 0 bases, with 9 bases remaining between them. This chain's CDR3 is CSVAGLMNTEAFF. CDR3 DNA: TGCAGCGTTGCAGGGTTAATGAACACTGAAGCTTTCTTT.

The chain joins TRBV13 to TRBJ1-3, with a tentative D call TRBD1 (6 bases). This CDR3 is 17 amino acids long. Germline V gene data show CDR1 as PRHDT and CDR2 as FYEKMQ (reference sequence). With 5 bases removed from V and 4 bases from J, the gap between germline ends came to 21 bases. The CDR3, as DNA: TGTGCCAGCAGCCTCAGGGGCGGGAGGATATCAGGAAACACCATATATTTT. Translated: CASSLRGGRISGNTIYF.

V and J are TRBV6-6 and TRBJ1-1; no clear D gene. The CDR3 spans 13 residues. Per the germline V gene, CDR1 is MNHNY and CDR2 is SVGAGI (reference sequence). V was trimmed by 6 bases and J by 4 bases, leaving 12 bases between them. The CDR3 DNA reads as TGTGCCAGCAGCCCACGCCGGGTCACTGAAGCTTTCTTT. It is translated as CASSPRRVTEAFF.

The rearrangement joins TRBV7-9 to TRBJ1-6; D may be TRBD1 (6 bases). V lost 4 bases and J 2 bases, leaving 18 bases between the germline ends. The CDR3 length is 18 residues. Germline CDR1 is SEHNR and CDR2 is FQNEAQ (reference sequence). The CDR3 nucleotides read TGTGCCAGCAGCTATCGGACAGAGCCTGGGCCCTATAATTCACCCCTCCACTTT. Its translation: CASSYRTEPGPYNSPLHF.

The chain employs TRBV7-2 and TRBJ1-5; possibly TRBD1 for D (5 bases). Germline CDR1 reads SGHTA; CDR2 reads FQGNSA. This CDR3 has 15 residues. Trimming pared 1 base from V and 3 bases from J, leaving 10 bases between. CDR3 in amino acids: CASSLGGVSNQPQHF. The CDR3 coding sequence is TGTGCCAGCAGCTTAGGGGGGGTTTCCAATCAGCCCCAGCATTTT.

This chain uses TRBV19 with TRBJ1-2, with 8 bases matching TRBD1. Germline CDR1 and CDR2: LNHDA and SQIVND (reference sequence). Trimming removed 8 bases from V and 7 bases from J; junction bases left unmatched: 6. There are 12 residues in the CDR3. The CDR3 spells CASGGQGSGYTF. The CDR3, as DNA: TGTGCCAGTGGTGGACAGGGCAGTGGCTACACCTTC.